This section outlines one T cell receptor beta chain sequence together with its context. Its specificity is unknown. The germline gives CDR1 SGHRS, CDR2 YFSETQ. This CDR3 region has 16 residues. With 4 bases removed from V and 3 bases from J, the gap between germline ends came to 14 bases. The data are from a study of PD-1 blockade in classical Hodgkin lymphoma. Relapse was seen in all patients after autologous stem cell transplantation, and brentuximab vedotin exposure was variable. Study outcomes and limitations: Those starting nivolumab under 1 year post-ASCT were excluded. Complete responders' diversity at baseline resembled that of newly diagnosed patients.

Profiling relied on immunoSEQ multiplex PCR, and the TCRdb table lists in-frame clones only, not all of them. The data show 20,000 to 30,000 clones, roughly 80% seen once. The V and J genes are TRBV5-1 and TRBJ1-6, with D unresolved. This TCR came from a human donor with classical Hodgkin lymphoma. The sample consisted of peripheral blood mononuclear cells (PBMCs), taken before the second cycle of nivolumab. CDR3 region: CASSQDGVYYNSPLHF. The DNA of the CDR3 is TGCGCCAGCAGCCAAGACGGGGTTTACTATAATTCACCCCTCCACTTT.